The 31 T cell receptor beta chains in this list originate from one sample, sequenced in a study of molecular identifiers for immune sequencing clone quantification. TCRdb independently ran MiXCR on the PCR reads; one entry per CDR3 protein. The sample carries under 100,000 distinct CDR3 sequences, nearly 25% recorded once. Sequenced: naive CD8+ T cells from blood, with Jurkat cell RNA spiked in. The subset denotes: FACS-sorted CD8+CD4-CCR7+CD45RA+ naive T cells. All receptors come from a human donor in good health. Some libraries in this study had Jurkat cell RNA spiked in.

This clonotype has at least ten counts. The rearrangement joins TRBV4-3 to TRBJ2-1, with D perhaps matching TRBD1 (6 bases). The CDR3 runs 14 residues. V shed 1 base and J shed 6 bases, with 10 bases lying between them. Per germline, CDR1 LGHNA and CDR2 YSLEER. The CDR3 DNA is TGCGCCAGCAGCCAAGGGGCAGGGGTCAATGAGCAGTTCTTC. This gives the protein CASSQGAGVNEQFF.

The chain employs TRBV7-3 and TRBJ1-1; a possible D gene is TRBD1 (6 bases). Trimming stripped 3 bases from V and 9 bases from J, with 17 bases between. The length of the CDR3 is 14 residues. Germline loops: CDR1 SGHTA, CDR2 FQGTGA. The CDR3 region is CASSFNGGGGKAFF. CDR3 sequence (DNA): TGTGCCAGCAGCTTTAACGGGGGCGGTGGTAAAGCTTTCTTT. The full variable domain, in which reference TRBV7-3 and TRBJ1-1 provide the parts outside the CDR3, is GAGVSQTPSNKVTEKGKYVELRCDPISGHTALYWYRQSLGQGPEFLIYFQGTGAADDSGLPNDRFFAVRPEGSVSTLKIQRTERGDSAVYLCASSFNGGGGKAFFGQGTRLTVV.

This clonotype was picked up many times. This chain connects TRBV4-1 to TRBJ1-6; TRBD1 matches 7 bases. Germline lookup yields CDR1 MGHRA and CDR2 YSYEKL. The CDR3 consists of 16 residues. V lost 0 bases to trimming and J lost 7 bases; unmatched junction nucleotides: 6. CDR3 protein: CASSQDPPTGNSPLHF. The CDR3 nucleotides are TGCGCCAGCAGCCAAGACCCCCCGACAGGGAATTCACCCCTCCACTTT.

This clonotype has a count of ten or more. V and J are TRBV5-1 and TRBJ1-1; tentative D call: TRBD1 (5 bases). Germline V gene data show CDR1 as SGHRS and CDR2 as YFSETQ. The CDR3 runs to 14 residues. V lost 0 bases, J lost 6 bases, and 12 bases lay in between. The DNA of the CDR3 is TGCGCCAGCAGCTTGGTGGGACTTGGCCCTGAAGCTTTCTTT. As protein: CASSLVGLGPEAFF. Using reference TRBV5-1 and TRBJ1-1 for the parts outside the CDR3, the full variable domain is KAGVTQTPRYLIKTRGQQVTLSCSPISGHRSVSWYQQTPGQGLQFLFEYFSETQRNKGNFPGRFSGRQFSNSRSEMNVSTLELGDSALYLCASSLVGLGPEAFFGQGTRLTVV.

This clonotype came up many times. V and J are TRBV13 and TRBJ2-3; D uncertain. This CDR3 is 16 amino acids long. The germline CDR1 and CDR2 sequences are PRHDT and FYEKMQ (reference sequence). Deletions cut 7 bases from V and 2 bases from J, with 19 bases between. CDR3 sequence: CASTDGLGSDTDTQYF. CDR3 nucleotide sequence: TGTGCCAGCACAGACGGGTTGGGGTCTGACACAGATACGCAGTATTTT.

This clonotype was observed a few times. As DNA, the CDR3 is TGTGCCAGCAGCCCCTATGGGGGGGGGGGAGTCCTGAACACTGAAGCTTTCTTT. Translated: CASSPYGGGGVLNTEAFF. This chain links TRBV21-1 with TRBJ1-1; the D call in the table, TRBD1, was not verified against the DNA. TRBV21-1 is annotated as a pseudogene. The CDR3 has 18 residues.

This clonotype was seen many times. The chain is built from TRBV28 and TRBJ1-5; a possible D gene is TRBD1 (5 bases). Trimming shortened V by 7 bases and J by 0 bases, and 22 bases separated the two germline ends. The CDR3 consists of 18 residues. Germline lookup yields CDR1 MDHEN and CDR2 SYDVKM. CDR3 region: CASNSWEGSDHSNQPQHF. The CDR3 nucleotides are TGTGCCAGCAATTCTTGGGAGGGGAGTGACCATAGCAATCAGCCCCAGCATTTT.

Worth noting for this clonotype: A much larger clone is a single base away; this may be a read error. This sequence joins TRBV6-1 and TRBJ1-3, with D possibly being TRBD1 (5 bases). The germline CDR1 and CDR2 sequences are MNHNS and SASEGT. The CDR3 has 16 residues. CDR3 sequence (DNA): TGTGCCAGCAGTTCCCGTGGGACGAGCTCTGGAAGCACCATATATTTT. Amino acid sequence: CASSSRGTSSGSTIYF.

Concerning this clonotype: Its ends do not fully match the called genes, so a read error is possible. The chain employs TRBV6-5 and TRBJ2-4, with D perhaps matching TRBD1 (5 bases). Germline CDR1 MNHEY, CDR2 SVGAGI. This CDR3 contains 15 residues. This CDR3 reads CASTDISRAKTIQYF. The CDR3, as DNA: TGTGCCAGCACGGACATATCGCGAGCCAAAACCATTCAGTACTTC.

Regarding this clonotype: A much bigger clone sits one base away, suggesting this may be a read error. The rearrangement uses TRBV5-1 and TRBJ2-7; TRBD1 matches 10 bases. CDR1 SGHRS and CDR2 YFSETQ come from the germline V gene. This CDR3 has 15 residues. V gave up 6 bases and J gave up 0 bases; unmatched junction bases: 6. In nucleotides, the CDR3 is TGCGCCAGCAACTTCCGGGACAGGGGCTCCTACGAGCAGTACTTC. Protein: CASNFRDRGSYEQYF.

With respect to this clonotype: This clone may be a read error of a much larger clone one base away. Because the CDR3 is missing its conserved closing phenylalanine or tryptophan, this is likely a read error. This chain uses TRBV5-1 with TRBJ2-5; no firm D call. The CDR3 is 15 amino acids. The V end lost 0 bases, the J end lost 3 bases, and 12 bases lay between the germline ends. The germline gives CDR1 SGHRS, CDR2 YFSETQ. The CDR3 spells CASSLEDHWEETQYS. CDR3 in DNA: TGCGCCAGCAGCTTGGAAGACCATTGGGAAGAGACCCAGTACTCC.

The gene calls are TRBV10-3 and TRBJ1-1, with D perhaps matching TRBD1 (5 bases). This CDR3 region has 14 residues. Per germline, CDR1 ENHRY and CDR2 SYGVKD. Trimming pared 3 bases from V and 4 bases from J, leaving 12 bases between. The CDR3 spells CAISDETVGTEAFF. DNA of the CDR3: TGTGCCATCAGTGACGAGACAGTCGGCACTGAAGCTTTCTTT.

There are a few counts of this clonotype. The V call is TRBV27, the J call TRBJ2-2; TRBD2 matches at 7 bases. Per germline, CDR1 MNHEY and CDR2 SMNVEV (reference sequence). CDR3 length: 15 amino acids. V lost 2 bases to trimming and J lost 0 bases; unmatched junction nucleotides: 0. The CDR3 DNA sequence: TGTGCCAGCAGTTTAGCGGGAGCGAACACCGGGGAGCTGTTTTTT. This translates into CASSLAGANTGELFF.

This clonotype was recorded at least ten times. The J gene is TRBJ2-7, the V gene TRBV6-2 or TRBV6-3; D assignment may be TRBD1 or TRBD2 (5 bases each). This CDR3 has 15 amino acids. The V and J ends lost 6 bases and 4 bases respectively, with 19 bases between them. Germline V gene sequence: CDR1 MNHEY, CDR2 SVGEGT. The CDR3 nucleotides are TGTGCCAGCAGGGCCGGGACCCAAGGAGGATACGAGCAGTACTTC. Translating it yields CASRAGTQGGYEQYF.

This clonotype was seen a handful of times. V and J are TRBV5-4 and TRBJ2-3; the D call may be TRBD1 or TRBD2 (5 bases each). Trimming removed 3 bases at V and 5 bases at J, with 13 bases between. Germline values: CDR1 SGHNT, CDR2 YYREEE (reference sequence). CDR3 length: 14 residues. CDR3 nucleotide sequence: TGTGCCAGCAGCTCGGGACCAGCAGGAGATACGCAGTATTTT. This gives the protein CASSSGPAGDTQYF.

This clonotype was detected many times. This rearrangement joins TRBV12-3 or TRBV12-4 to TRBJ1-5; possible D gene TRBD1, 6 bases. Trimming pared 6 bases from V and 0 bases from J, leaving 18 bases between. CDR3 length: 17 amino acids. The CDR3 reads CASREGGGAYSNQPQHF. CDR3 DNA sequence: TGTGCCAGCAGAGAAGGCGGGGGGGCCTATAGCAATCAGCCCCAGCATTTT.

This clonotype was picked up many times. The J gene is TRBJ2-5, the V gene TRBV4-3; D tentatively reads TRBD1 or TRBD2 (5 bases each). Germline CDR1 and CDR2: LGHNA and YSLEER. The CDR3 is made up of 17 amino acids. Trimming stripped 4 bases from V and 2 bases from J, with 20 bases between. In DNA, the CDR3 is TGCGCCAGCAGCCGCACCTTCCGATTGGGGGAACAAGAGACCCAGTACTTC. Residues: CASSRTFRLGEQETQYF.

This rearrangement joins TRBV29-1 to TRBJ2-7; 9 bases are shared with TRBD1. The CDR3 contains 14 residues. Germline trimming cut 4 bases from V and 3 bases from J; bases unmatched to any gene: 7. Germline lookup yields CDR1 SQVTM and CDR2 ANQGSEA. The CDR3 is CSVVRTGANYEQYF. The CDR3 DNA reads TGCAGCGTTGTAAGGACAGGGGCTAACTACGAGCAGTACTTC.

At least ten counts were recorded for this clonotype. V usage is TRBV7-2 and J usage is TRBJ1-5, with TRBD1 as a possible D gene (5 bases). The V and J ends lost 5 bases and 0 bases respectively, with 11 bases between them. Germline CDR1 reads SGHTA; CDR2 reads FQGNSA. CDR3 length: 15 amino acids. CDR3 in amino acids: CASSPQDYSNQPQHF. CDR3 bases: TGTGCCAGCAGCCCACAGGATTATAGCAATCAGCCCCAGCATTTT.

This clonotype was counted at least ten times. The chain links TRBV7-9 to TRBJ1-1; tentatively, D is TRBD1 (6 bases). The germline V gene encodes CDR1 SEHNR and CDR2 FQNEAQ (reference sequence). Trimming cost V 4 bases and J 10 bases, with 16 bases left between them. The CDR3 has 13 residues. The CDR3 nucleotides read TGTGCCAGCAGCTCTAGGGGGGGGCGGTCAGCTTTCTTT. Residues: CASSSRGGRSAFF.

The chain recombines TRBV9 with TRBJ2-5; TRBD2 is a possible D gene (6 bases). Germline CDR1 and CDR2: SGDLS and YYNGEE. Trimming stripped 0 bases from V and 10 bases from J, with 13 bases between. This CDR3 is 13 amino acids long. For the CDR3, the DNA is TGTGCCAGCAGCGTAGAGGGTGGGGAGGACCAGTACTTC. Protein product: CASSVEGGEDQYF.

The chain uses TRBV6-5 and TRBJ1-6, with TRBD1 as a possible D gene (6 bases). The V end lost 2 bases, the J end lost 1 base, and 18 bases lay between the germline ends. The germline V gene encodes CDR1 MNHEY and CDR2 SVGAGI. CDR3 length: 19 amino acids. In nucleotides, the CDR3 is TGTGCCAGCAGTTACCTTTACCGGGGGCCGGAGTCCTATAATTCACCCCTCCACTTT. It is translated as CASSYLYRGPESYNSPLHF.

The V gene is TRBV4-3, the J gene TRBJ2-2, with 12 bases aligning to TRBD2. CDR1 and CDR2 (germline): LGHNA, YSLEER. V lost 2 bases to trimming and J lost 4 bases; unmatched junction nucleotides: 5. The CDR3 totals 17 residues. The CDR3 here is CASSQRLAGAGTGELFF. The DNA of the CDR3 is TGCGCCAGCAGCCAAAGACTAGCGGGAGCGGGCACCGGGGAGCTGTTTTTT.

This clonotype was observed many times. This chain uses TRBV6-1 with TRBJ1-1; D might be TRBD1 (6 bases). The CDR3 totals 12 residues. V shed 6 bases and J shed 9 bases, with 14 bases lying between them. Germline V CDR1 and CDR2: MNHNS, SASEGT. CDR3 region: CASSPGGFQAFF. DNA for the CDR3: TGTGCCAGCAGCCCCGGGGGCTTTCAAGCTTTCTTT.

Points on this clonotype: With a much larger clone just one base away, this may be a read error. This chain uses TRBV14 with TRBJ2-7; TRBD1 matches at 10 bases. This CDR3 has 14 residues. The V gene end was trimmed by 4 bases and the J gene end by 6 bases; junction bases not matched to a gene: 6. Germline values: CDR1 SGHDN, CDR2 FVKESK. The CDR3 sequence: CASSLPGQGGEQYF. The DNA for the CDR3 is TGTGCCAGCAGCCTGCCCGGACAGGGGGGCGAGCAGTACTTC.

The CDR3 spells CASSLDATNEKLFF. The CDR3 nucleotides read TGTGCCAGCAGCTTAGACGCAACTAATGAAAAACTGTTTTTT. The chain recombines TRBV5-8 with TRBJ1-4; D call uncertain. V was trimmed by 2 bases and J by 0 bases, leaving 5 bases between them. The CDR3 contains 14 residues. The germline CDR1 and CDR2 sequences are SGHTS and YDEGEE.

Turning to this clonotype: Given a much more abundant clone one base away, this may be a read error. The chain uses TRBV11-2 and TRBJ2-7, with D perhaps matching TRBD1 (5 bases). Per the germline V gene, CDR1 is SGHAT and CDR2 is FQNNGV. The CDR3 spans 14 residues. CDR3 sequence (DNA): TGTGCCAGCAGCTTGGGGCAGGGCATCGACGAGCAGTGCTTC. Residues: CASSLGQGIDEQCF.

This clonotype was picked up many times. The J gene is TRBJ1-2, the V gene TRBV5-6; D is unclear. V was cut by 0 bases and J by 8 bases, with 11 bases left in between. CDR1 is SGHDT, CDR2 YYEEEE, per germline. The CDR3 runs 13 residues. The CDR3 DNA sequence: TGTGCCAGCAGCTTGGGACCCGTTGCCGGCTACACCTTC. It is translated as CASSLGPVAGYTF.

In regard to this clonotype: One junction end does not reproduce the germline sequence, and a read error may be involved. The J gene is TRBJ2-7, the V gene TRBV28; D may be TRBD1 or TRBD2 (5 bases each). CDR1 is MDHEN and CDR2 is SYDVKM in the germline V gene. The length of the CDR3 is 17 residues. The CDR3 here is CASSPPRVKPGPYAQYF. CDR3 nucleotides: TGTGCCAGCAGTCCGCCCAGGGTGAAGCCGGGACCCTACGCGCAGTACTTC.

This sequence joins TRBV7-2 and TRBJ2-3; either TRBD1 or TRBD2 may fit D (5 bases each). This CDR3 has 14 residues. CDR1 is SGHTA, CDR2 FQGNSA, per germline. The V end was cut by 0 bases, the J end by 2 bases, with 6 bases between. The CDR3 nucleotides are TGTGCCAGCAGCTTAGCGGGGGTCACAGATACGCAGTATTTT. As protein: CASSLAGVTDTQYF.

This clonotype came up many times. CDR3 DNA sequence: TGTGCCAGCAGCCCCAAACCCCAGGGGGCTTTTGGCACAGATACGCAGTATTTT. It yields the protein CASSPKPQGAFGTDTQYF. This chain joins TRBV7-2 and TRBJ2-3; 8 bases line up with TRBD1. Germline V gives CDR1 SGHTA, CDR2 FQGNSA. The V and J ends lost 5 bases and 1 base, in that order; junction bases with no gene match: 14. The CDR3 has 18 residues.